This T cell receptor beta chain was sequenced in a study of cytomegalovirus exposure and HLA in healthy donors. Notes on the study in general: Trimming of TCR beta V- and J-genes showed a link, identified in a later analysis, to a missense DCLRE1C variant. A later analysis showed HLA-associated TCR beta chains outstripping equally common others in clonal expansion.

As for this clone: What it binds is not known.

Nominally healthy donors were sampled, though unrecorded immune exposures were likely. V was clipped by 0 bases and J by 3 bases, with 12 bases between them. The CDR3 totals 15 residues. The germline V gene has CDR1 MGHRA and CDR2 YSYEKL. Vbeta (60) and Jbeta (13) primers were used in the PCR. Some clones are missing from TCRdb's copy, which holds only in-frame ones; the method was immunoSEQ multiplex PCR. This table has about 190,000 clones, approximately 86% appearing once. The receptor was derived from a woman younger than 45 in good health and CMV-seronegative. V usage is TRBV4-1 and J usage is TRBJ2-7; unclear D gene. The material sequenced was PBMCs. The CDR3 loop is CASSQDLPRGYEQYF. CDR3 bases: TGCGCCAGCAGCCAAGACCTCCCGAGAGGCTACGAGCAGTACTTC.